The rows below give T cell receptor beta chains drawn from one sample of a study of T cells after yellow fever vaccination. TCRdb re-called the 5' RACE reads with MiXCR, one entry per CDR3 protein. Of more than 95,000 distinct CDR3 sequences in the sample, roughly 10% were seen once. Sequenced here: CD8+ T cells sorted from PBMCs, sampled on the day of the yellow fever booster vaccination. These receptors all come from a man between 18 and 35 years old who received the YFV17D yellow fever vaccine. Both conserved end residues are part of each CDR3. D genes are given only for firm matches. Some rows mark clone size as missing; the rest say once, few, many or name a class of expanded clone.

d_call,clone_size,v_call,j_call,cdr3_nt,cdr3_aa
-,few,TRBV7-2,TRBJ1-5,TGTGCCAGCAGCTACGGTAGGCCCAATCAGCCCCAGCATTTT,CASSYGRPNQPQHF
-,-,TRBV4-3,TRBJ1-5,TGCGCCAGCAGCCGCTTTATCCACACGAATCAGCCCCAGCATTTT,CASSRFIHTNQPQHF
TRBD2,few,TRBV12-3/TRBV12-4,TRBJ2-5,TGTGCCAGCAGTCGGGGACTAGCGGGGCGATGGTATTTGGAGACCCAGTACTTC,CASSRGLAGRWYLETQYF
-,-,TRBV4-2,TRBJ1-4,TGTGCCAGCAGCCTCGTTCGGGGCGCGTCTAATGAAAAACTGTTTTTT,CASSLVRGASNEKLFF
TRBD1,few,TRBV4-3,TRBJ2-7,TGCGCCAGCAGCCAGTTACAGGGGGCGAATGAGCAGTACTTC,CASSQLQGANEQYF
TRBD2,-,TRBV5-1,TRBJ2-5,TGCGCCAGCAACGCCGGGACTAGCGGGGGGCCGGGGGAGACCCAGTACTTC,CASNAGTSGGPGETQYF
-,few,TRBV28,TRBJ2-1,TGTGCCAGCAGTCCAACCCGGGACCGAGAAGATGAGCAGTTCTTC,CASSPTRDREDEQFF
-,-,TRBV4-3,TRBJ2-5,TGCGCCAGCAGCCAAGAAGAGGCGGTAGAGGGCCAAGAGACCCAGTACTTC,CASSQEEAVEGQETQYF
-,-,TRBV6-5,TRBJ1-6,TGTGCCAGCAGTTACGGGAACAATTCACCCCTCCACTTT,CASSYGNNSPLHF
TRBD1,-,TRBV7-3,TRBJ1-2,TGTGCCAGCAGCTGGGGACAGCCGCGGGACTATGGCTACACCTTC,CASSWGQPRDYGYTF
-,-,TRBV3-1,TRBJ1-2,TGTGCCAGCAGTCGATCCCCCAAAACAGGGTCGGCTAACTATGGCTACACCTTC,CASSRSPKTGSANYGYTF
TRBD1,-,TRBV9,TRBJ1-1,TGTGCCAGCAGCGCCCCCCGGGACAGGGGACCGAACACTGAAGCTTTCTTT,CASSAPRDRGPNTEAFF
-,few,TRBV19,TRBJ2-5,TGTGCCAGTAGTATTATCGTCGGAGAGACCCAGTACTTC,CASSIIVGETQYF
TRBD2,-,TRBV12-3/TRBV12-4,TRBJ2-3,TGTGCCAGCAGACTAGCGGGGGGTACAGATACGCAGTATTTT,CASRLAGGTDTQYF
-,few,TRBV5-5,TRBJ1-2,TGTGCCAGCAGCTCCCTAATAGACAGGCACTATGGCTACACCTTC,CASSSLIDRHYGYTF